The 31 T cell receptor beta chains presented below share a single source sample, sequenced in a study of blood T cells in healthy people across ages. Through a sample-barcoded 5' primer and a J-beta primer mix, a second PCR was run for roughly 6 to 11 cycles. One entry per CDR3 protein results from TCRdb running MiXCR on the 5' RACE reads. The sample has more than 650,000 distinct CDR3 sequences, roughly 26% seen once; the top ten hold about 2.9%. Separately, the same data were catalogued under a study of T cells of mothers and their children.

Sequenced: blood. These receptors all come from a boy aged 5-17 years in good health.

This chain uses TRBV12-3 or TRBV12-4 with TRBJ1-1; maybe TRBD1 (6 bases). V lost 5 bases to trimming and J lost 5 bases, with 9 bases between them. CDR3 size: 12 residues. Here the CDR3 DNA reads TGTGCCAGCAGTACAGGGTCAACTGAAGCTTTCTTT. Translated, it gives CASSTGSTEAFF.

This clonotype appeared a few times. The chain couples TRBV11-2 to TRBJ2-5; TRBD1 aligns across 8 bases. The DNA end lines up better with TRBJ2-1; the J call may be wrong. The length of the CDR3 is 17 residues. The germline V gene encodes CDR1 SGHAT and CDR2 FQNNGV. CDR3: CASSFTARTGRGNEQFF. The CDR3 DNA reads as TGTGCCAGCAGCTTTACAGCACGGACAGGGAGAGGCAATGAGCAGTTCTTC.

The chain combines TRBV28 with TRBJ2-7; maybe TRBD1 (5 bases). V shed 3 bases and J shed 5 bases, with 14 bases lying between them. The CDR3 covers 14 residues. Germline values: CDR1 MDHEN, CDR2 SYDVKM. CDR3 region: CASSLRQGDDEQYF. The CDR3 DNA is TGTGCCAGCAGTTTGAGGCAGGGTGACGACGAGCAGTACTTC.

This chain links TRBV20-1 with TRBJ2-3, with D possibly TRBD2 on 5 matching bases. There are 14 residues in the CDR3. Germline V gene lookup returns CDR1 DFQATT and CDR2 SNEGSKA (reference sequence). CDR3 sequence (DNA): TGCAGCTTTGGGCTAGCCCTAAGCACAGATACGCAGTATTTT. Its protein product is CSFGLALSTDTQYF.

There are a few counts of this clonotype. V and J are TRBV12-3 or TRBV12-4 and TRBJ2-4; 8 bases map to TRBD1. The CDR3 has 12 amino acids. V dropped 7 bases and J dropped 7; count of bases not matched to a gene: 3. In DNA, the CDR3 is TGTGCCAGCAAACGGACAGGGAACATTCAGTACTTC. Translating it yields CASKRTGNIQYF.

V and J are TRBV20-1 and TRBJ2-3; TRBD2 matches at 7 bases. V lost 4 bases to trimming and J lost 6 bases; unmatched junction nucleotides: 1. The CDR3 is 11 amino acids. CDR1 DFQATT and CDR2 SNEGSKA come from the germline V gene (reference sequence). This chain's CDR3 is CSAISGDTQYF. The CDR3 region has the DNA TGCAGTGCTATTAGCGGGGATACGCAGTATTTT.

This clonotype showed up just a few times. This chain uses TRBV7-6 with TRBJ1-1; D gene ambiguous. CDR3 size: 13 residues. Germline V CDR1 and CDR2: SGHVS, FNYEAQ. Trimming took off 5 bases at V and 1 base at J, with 8 bases between the two ends. CDR3 sequence reads: CASSREENTEAFF. CDR3 in DNA: TGTGCCAGCAGCCGCGAAGAGAACACTGAAGCTTTCTTT.

This clonotype came up a few times. V and J are TRBV5-5 and TRBJ2-1, with 8 bases matching TRBD2. Germline values: CDR1 SGHKS, CDR2 YYEKEE (reference sequence). CDR3 length equals 12 residues. V shed 6 bases, J shed 9 bases, and the junction held 5 bases outside the gene matches. CDR3 protein: CASIPGGVEQFF. The CDR3 DNA is TGTGCCAGCATCCCGGGGGGGGTTGAGCAGTTCTTC.

This clonotype has ten or more counts. The chain links TRBV7-8 to TRBJ2-5; D uncertain. The CDR3 is made up of 14 amino acids. Trimming shortened V by 5 bases and J by 0 bases, and 10 bases separated the two germline ends. The germline CDR1 and CDR2 sequences are SGHVS and FQNEAQ. Here the CDR3 reads CASSLSLYQETQYF. CDR3 DNA: TGTGCCAGCAGCCTCTCCCTGTACCAAGAGACCCAGTACTTC.

The J gene is TRBJ2-3, the V gene TRBV7-9, with a weak D call TRBD2 (6 bases). Germline-derived CDR1 and CDR2 are SEHNR and FQNEAQ (reference sequence). Trimming took off 2 bases at V and 6 bases at J, with 12 bases between the two ends. The CDR3 is 14 amino acids. CDR3 residues: CASSLTGGRDTQYF. The CDR3 DNA reads TGTGCCAGCAGCTTAACCGGGGGAAGGGATACGCAGTATTTT.

The rearrangement uses TRBV5-1 and TRBJ2-1, with TRBD1 as a possible D gene (6 bases). The germline CDR1 and CDR2 sequences are SGHRS and YFSETQ. CDR3 length: 14 residues. Between the trimmed V and J ends, which lost 4 bases and 6 bases, there was a span of 14 bases. CDR3 sequence reads: CASSLPGQLNEQFF. The DNA for the CDR3 is TGCGCCAGCAGCCTGCCCGGACAGCTCAATGAGCAGTTCTTC.

J is TRBJ2-5 and V is TRBV18; D unclear. The CDR3 is 12 amino acids. V dropped 10 bases and J dropped 2 bases, with 11 bases sitting between them. In germline, CDR1 is KGHSH, CDR2 LQKENI. CDR3: CANSRSQETQYF. The DNA of the CDR3 is TGTGCCAACTCCAGGTCGCAAGAGACCCAGTACTTC.

The gene calls are TRBV15 and TRBJ2-1; TRBD2 matches 13 bases. This CDR3 is built from 16 residues. Germline V lookup: CDR1 LNHNV, CDR2 YYDKDF (reference sequence). With V trimmed by 3 bases and J by 10 bases, 9 bases remained unmatched. The CDR3 DNA reads TGTGCCACCAGCAGCAGCGGGACTAGCGGGGCGCACGAGCAGTTCTTC. It translates to CATSSSGTSGAHEQFF.

The chain is built from TRBV28 and TRBJ2-7, with a possible D match to TRBD1 (5 bases). The CDR3 length is 16 residues. The germline gives CDR1 MDHEN, CDR2 SYDVKM. V was shortened by 5 bases and J by 3 bases, with 20 bases between the two germline ends. CDR3 DNA sequence: TGTGCCAGCAGTCCACTGCATCCGGACACAGACTACGAGCAGTACTTC. Residues: CASSPLHPDTDYEQYF.

J is TRBJ1-5 and V is TRBV6-1; D might be TRBD1 (6 bases). V was pared by 5 bases and J by 6 bases, with 14 bases between. This CDR3 contains 14 residues. Germline values: CDR1 MNHNS, CDR2 SASEGT. The CDR3 here is CASSPLQGFQPQHF. The DNA of the CDR3 is TGTGCCAGCAGTCCTCTACAGGGTTTTCAGCCCCAGCATTTT.

The table lists this clonotype with a few counts. The genes are TRBV4-2 and TRBJ2-1, with TRBD2 matching over 8 bases. This CDR3 spans 18 amino acids. J was trimmed by 0 bases and V by 1 base; bases with no gene match: 8. The germline gives CDR1 LGHNA, CDR2 YNFKEQ. In nucleotides, the CDR3 is TGTGCCAGCAGCCAAGGTCTGCGGGGGGCGAGCTCCTACAATGAGCAGTTCTTC. Residues: CASSQGLRGASSYNEQFF.

V gene TRBV11-2 combines with J gene TRBJ1-2; D remains unclear. The CDR3 runs to 13 residues. Trimming took 5 bases from V and 6 from J, leaving 13 bases between them. The V gene's germline CDR1 is SGHAT and CDR2 FQNNGV. The CDR3 protein is CASSPRTTDGYTF. DNA of the CDR3: TGTGCCAGCAGCCCTAGGACCACGGATGGCTACACCTTC.

V gene TRBV12-3 or TRBV12-4 combines with J gene TRBJ1-3; D unclear. CDR3 length: 15 amino acids. The V end was cut by 2 bases, the J end by 0 bases, with 8 bases between. This chain's CDR3 is CASSLQDFSGNTIYF. DNA for the CDR3: TGTGCCAGCAGTTTACAGGATTTCTCTGGAAACACCATATATTTT.

The V and J genes are TRBV10-3 and TRBJ2-7; perhaps TRBD1 as D (5 bases). The germline CDR1 and CDR2 sequences are ENHRY and SYGVKD. The CDR3 is made up of 13 amino acids. Deletions cut 10 bases from V and 6 bases from J, with 19 bases between. This CDR3 reads CATANNQGTEQYF. The DNA of the CDR3 is TGTGCCACCGCCAATAACCAGGGAACCGAGCAGTACTTC.

This clonotype has more than one count but fewer than ten. The V gene is TRBV5-1, the J gene TRBJ2-2, with 9 bases aligning to TRBD1. There are 15 residues in the CDR3. CDR1 and CDR2 (germline): SGHRS, YFSETQ. The ends lost 2 bases at V and 7 bases at J; junction bases unmatched: 6. This CDR3 reads CASSFRDRDGGELFF. CDR3 DNA sequence: TGCGCCAGCAGCTTCCGGGACAGGGACGGCGGGGAGCTGTTTTTT.

As to this clonotype: The junction departs from the called germline gene at one end, perhaps through a read error. V is TRBV4-2 and J is TRBJ1-6, with 11 bases fitting TRBD1. There are 16 residues in the CDR3. The germline V gene encodes CDR1 LGHNA and CDR2 YNFKEQ. The CDR3 DNA reads TGTGCCAGCAGCCAGGGACAGGGGGGAACGGAGTCACCCCTCCGCTTT. It translates to CASSQGQGGTESPLRF.

The chain carries TRBV5-1 and TRBJ2-1, with 11 bases that match TRBD1. The CDR3 is 14 residues long. Germline V gene sequence: CDR1 SGHRS, CDR2 YFSETQ. With V trimmed by 4 bases and J by 7 bases, 4 bases remained unmatched. Here the CDR3 reads CASSEGTGGNEQFF. In nucleotides, the CDR3 is TGCGCCAGCAGCGAGGGGACAGGGGGAAATGAGCAGTTCTTC. The full variable domain, completed using reference TRBV5-1 and TRBJ2-1, is KAGVTQTPRYLIKTRGQQVTLSCSPISGHRSVSWYQQTPGQGLQFLFEYFSETQRNKGNFPGRFSGRQFSNSRSEMNVSTLELGDSALYLCASSEGTGGNEQFFGPGTRLTVL.

The chain has TRBV29-1 and TRBJ2-5; 7 nucleotides align to TRBD1. Judging by the DNA end, TRBJ2-1 fits better; the J call may be wrong. This CDR3 comprises 10 residues. Germline-derived CDR1 and CDR2 are SQVTM and ANQGSEA. CDR3 nucleotide sequence: TGCAGCGTTTGGGACAGAGAGCAGTTCTTC. As protein: CSVWDREQFF.

V is TRBV5-5 and J is TRBJ2-2, with D perhaps matching TRBD1 or TRBD2 (5 bases each). There are 13 residues in the CDR3. V lost 1 base to trimming and J lost 7 bases, with 8 bases between them. In germline, CDR1 is SGHKS, CDR2 YYEKEE (reference sequence). The DNA of the CDR3 is TGTGCCAGCAGCTTGTTGGGGGACGGGGAGCTGTTTTTT. Protein: CASSLLGDGELFF.

The gene calls are TRBV20-1 and TRBJ2-3; D is unresolved. The germline CDR1 and CDR2 sequences are DFQATT and SNEGSKA (reference sequence). The CDR3 is made up of 15 amino acids. V was shortened by 3 bases and J by 0 bases, with 13 bases between the two germline ends. CDR3 region: CSASRTATSTDTQYF. The CDR3 bases are TGCAGTGCTAGCCGGACGGCTACTAGCACAGATACGCAGTATTTT.

The chain combines TRBV20-1 with TRBJ2-7; possibly TRBD2 for D (5 bases). Germline CDR1 and CDR2: DFQATT and SNEGSKA (reference sequence). V was pared by 2 bases and J by 5 bases, with 13 bases between. This CDR3 comprises 13 residues. In nucleotides, the CDR3 is TGCAGTGCTAGATACGGGAAGGTGAACGAGCAGTACTTC. The encoded protein is CSARYGKVNEQYF.

This clonotype was seen a handful of times. The CDR3 nucleotides read TGTGCCAGCGGTCGACTAGCGGGAAGCTCCTACAATGAGCAGTTCTTC. This gives the protein CASGRLAGSSYNEQFF. This sequence joins TRBV7-7 and TRBJ2-1; TRBD2 aligns across 11 bases. The V and J ends lost 8 bases and 0 bases, in that order; junction bases with no gene match: 6. The germline V gene encodes CDR1 SSHAT and CDR2 FNYEAQ (reference sequence). This CDR3 region has 16 residues.

This clonotype was detected only a few times. The CDR3: CASSSLEGRNIQYF. Here the CDR3 DNA reads TGCGCCAGCAGCTCCCTGGAGGGGAGAAACATTCAGTACTTC. The J gene is TRBJ2-4, the V gene TRBV5-1, with D tentatively TRBD2 (6 bases). V lost 3 bases and J lost 6, with 13 bases in between. CDR1 is SGHRS, CDR2 YFSETQ, per germline. The CDR3 spans 14 residues.

V usage is TRBV20-1 and J usage is TRBJ2-1; TRBD2 aligns across 9 bases. Judging by the DNA end, TRBJ2-5 fits better; the J call may be wrong. In germline, CDR1 is DFQATT, CDR2 SNEGSKA (reference sequence). The CDR3 runs to 17 residues. As DNA, the CDR3 is TGCAGTGCTAGAGATGACGCTAGCGGGGCTACTCCAGGGACCCAGTACTTC. Encoded protein: CSARDDASGATPGTQYF.

This chain uses TRBV7-9 with TRBJ1-2; tentatively, D is TRBD1 (6 bases). CDR1 and CDR2 (germline): SEHNR, FQNEAQ (reference sequence). The length of the CDR3 is 14 residues. Trimming stripped 1 base from V and 8 bases from J, with 14 bases between. The CDR3 DNA follows: TGTGCCAGCAGCTTAGGCGACAGGTTCCGAGGCTACACCTTC. This translates into CASSLGDRFRGYTF.

This clonotype appeared a few times. The chain carries TRBV4-1 and TRBJ1-4; 7 nucleotides match TRBD1. CDR3 length: 13 amino acids. V trimming: 8 bases; J trimming: 8 bases; junction bases outside the gene matches: 8. Per the germline V gene, CDR1 is MGHRA and CDR2 is YSYEKL. Here the CDR3 DNA reads TGCGCCAGCTCGGGACAGAGGTGGGAAAAACTGTTTTTT. Protein: CASSGQRWEKLFF.